Listed below are T cell receptor beta chains from one sample, sequenced in a study of blood T cell repertoires in COVID-19. Data came from immunoSEQ multiplex PCR; TCRdb stores just in-frame clones and leaves some out. The data hold 180,000 or so clones, with roughly 82% observed a single time. Sequenced input: peripheral blood. These receptors were taken from a woman aged 70-85 years with acute or convalescent COVID-19. The CDR3 runs from the conserved cysteine through the conserved F or W. Fields, in order: J gene, V gene, clone size, D gene, CDR3 DNA, CDR3 protein. The D gene is left open where the match is weak. Clone size is not always given. Where it is, it says once, few, many or a class for expanded clones.

>TRBJ1-1|TRBV6-6|NA|NA
TGTGCCAGCATTAAACTCATGAACACTGAAGCTTTCTTT
CASIKLMNTEAFF
>TRBJ1-2|TRBV24-1|NA|NA
TGTGCCACCAGTGATTTTGGGTCCGGGGTTGGTGGCTACACCTTC
CATSDFGSGVGGYTF
>TRBJ1-6|TRBV5-1|NA|TRBD1
TGCGCCAGCAGCGGCCCCGGGACAGTCACTTCACCCCTCCACTTT
CASSGPGTVTSPLHF
>TRBJ1-3|TRBV27|NA|TRBD1
TGTGCCAGCAGCTGGGACAGCACTGGAAACACCATATATTTT
CASSWDSTGNTIYF
>TRBJ1-6|TRBV18|few|NA
TGTGCCAGCTCACAGGGCGGGTCACCCCTCCACTTT
CASSQGGSPLHF
>TRBJ1-2|TRBV5-4|NA|TRBD1
TGTGCCAGCAGCTTGGACGGGACAGGGAGCGGCTACACCTTC
CASSLDGTGSGYTF
>TRBJ2-5|TRBV21-1|NA|NA
TGTGCCAGCAGCAAGAACCGGGACAGCCAAGAGACCCAGTACTTC
CASSKNRDSQETQYF
>TRBJ1-2|TRBV28|NA|NA
TGTGCCAGCAGTTTAGTCATGGCCTCTCCCTATGGCTACACCTTC
CASSLVMASPYGYTF
>TRBJ1-5|TRBV30|few|NA
TGTGCCTGGAGTGGAGGACTCAGCAATCAGCCCCAGCATTTT
CAWSGGLSNQPQHF
>TRBJ1-5|TRBV6-6|NA|TRBD1
TGTGCCAGCAGTCCAGGGACAGGGGGCATCAATCAGCCCCAGCATTTT
CASSPGTGGINQPQHF
>TRBJ2-2|TRBV19|NA|TRBD1
TGTGCCAGTAGTGTAACACCGGGACAGCTATCCACCGGGGAGCTGTTTTTT
CASSVTPGQLSTGELFF
>TRBJ1-1|TRBV6-5|NA|NA
TGTGCCAGCAGTTCCCGACAGACGACGCACACTGAAGCTTTCTTT
CASSSRQTTHTEAFF
>TRBJ1-1|TRBV28|NA|TRBD1
TGTGCCAGCAGTCGAATGGGGACAGGGAGGGGCACTGAAGCTTTCTTT
CASSRMGTGRGTEAFF
>TRBJ1-1|TRBV27|once|NA
TGTGCCAGCAGTTTGGGGAGGAACACTGAAGCTTTCTTT
CASSLGRNTEAFF
>TRBJ1-1|TRBV30|NA|TRBD1
TGTGCCTGGAGTCGGCAGGGGGCCGGTGAAGCTTTCTTT
CAWSRQGAGEAFF
>TRBJ2-7|TRBV7-2|NA|NA
TGTGCCAGCAGGCTCGTTAGCGTACCCTACGAGCAGTACTTC
CASRLVSVPYEQYF
>TRBJ1-4|TRBV7-9|NA|TRBD1
TGTGCCAGCAGCTATGGACAGGGAAGCGAAAAACTGTTTTTT
CASSYGQGSEKLFF
>TRBJ2-3|TRBV7-2|NA|TRBD1
TGTGCCAGCAGCGGCCCACAGGGGCCCCAAGCGGCTAGCACAGATACGCAGTATTTT
CASSGPQGPQAASTDTQYF
>TRBJ1-2|TRBV11-2|once|NA
TGTGCCAGCAGCTTTTCCCGGGGGACTAACTATGGCTACACCTTC
CASSFSRGTNYGYTF
>TRBJ2-3|TRBV15|NA|TRBD2
TGTGCCACCAGCTTACAGCGGGGGGGTTTAGATACGCAGTATTTT
CATSLQRGGLDTQYF
>TRBJ2-1|TRBV18|NA|NA
TGTGCCAGCTCACCGGCGGCTAGCTACAATGAGCAGTTCTTC
CASSPAASYNEQFF
>TRBJ2-2|TRBV18|few|NA
TGTGCCAGCTCACCACCGTCTATAGGGAGGATTTTGGAGCTGTTTTTT
CASSPPSIGRILELFF
>TRBJ2-1|TRBV27|few|TRBD2
TGTGCCAGCAGTTTATATCCCCATCTAGCGGAGTACAATGAGCAGTTCTTC
CASSLYPHLAEYNEQFF
>TRBJ2-2|TRBV9|NA|NA
TGTGCCAGCAGCTTTAGAATAGCGGAGGGGAACACCGGGGAGCTGTTTTTT
CASSFRIAEGNTGELFF
>TRBJ1-5|TRBV28|NA|TRBD1
TGTGCCAGCAGTTTGGGACAGGGCGTATATAGCAATCAGCCCCAGCATTTT
CASSLGQGVYSNQPQHF
>TRBJ2-7|TRBV4-3|NA|TRBD1
TGCGCCAGCAGCCAAGAGGGGCAGGGGGCCAACGAGCAGTACTTC
CASSQEGQGANEQYF
>TRBJ2-3|TRBV7-7|NA|NA
TGTGCTAGCAGCTCGACGGAGAGCACGCAGTATTTT
CASSSTESTQYF
>TRBJ2-2|TRBV14|NA|TRBD2
TGTGCCAGCAGCCAGCGTTATCGGCTAGCGGGAGATTGGAGGACCGGGGAGCTGTTTTTT
CASSQRYRLAGDWRTGELFF
>TRBJ1-2|TRBV18|NA|NA
TGTGCCAGCTCACCACCGTCAGGGAACTATGGCTACACCTTC
CASSPPSGNYGYTF
>TRBJ2-2|TRBV7-2|NA|NA
TGTGCCAGCAGGCGTCTGAGGGCCGGGGAGCTGTTTTTT
CASRRLRAGELFF
>TRBJ2-7|TRBV6-6|NA|NA
TGTGCCAGCAGTTACAAAAGCGGACAGCGGAGGGAGCAGTACTTC
CASSYKSGQRREQYF